A single sample is the source of the 27 T cell receptor beta chains below, sequenced in a study of identical twins' blood T cells. TCRdb re-derived calls from the 5' RACE reads in MiXCR, one entry per CDR3 protein. The data show hundreds of thousands of distinct CDR3 sequences, with 28% seen just once and approximately 6.6% held by the top ten. Sequenced: PBMCs. All receptors derive from a woman between 18 and 50 years old in good health.

This clonotype was counted between two and nine times. The chain uses TRBV3-1 and TRBJ1-1, with D tentatively TRBD1 (5 bases). Trimming removed 6 bases at V and 4 bases at J, with 18 bases between. The CDR3 runs 15 residues. In germline, CDR1 is LGHDT, CDR2 YNNKEL (reference sequence). The CDR3 sequence: CASRAQGARSTEAFF. The CDR3 DNA reads TGTGCCAGCAGGGCGCAGGGTGCACGATCCACTGAAGCTTTCTTT.

This clonotype was picked up a small number of times. The chain has TRBV6-5 and TRBJ2-1; no clear D gene. CDR3 size: 13 residues. Between the trimmed V and J ends, which lost 1 base and 10 bases, there was a span of 11 bases. Germline V gene sequence: CDR1 MNHEY, CDR2 SVGAGI. This CDR3 reads CASSYYGVTEQFF. The CDR3 nucleotides are TGTGCCAGCAGTTACTATGGGGTAACGGAGCAGTTCTTC.

Notes on this clonotype: One junction end disagrees with the germline gene, perhaps due to a read error. The chain uses TRBV9 and TRBJ2-2; unclear D gene. Germline V gives CDR1 SGDLS, CDR2 YYNGEE. The CDR3 covers 13 residues. The CDR3, as DNA: TGTGCCAGCAGCGACGAGAACACAGGGGAGCTGTTTTTT. This gives the protein CASSDENTGELFF.

This clonotype was found a few times. This chain connects TRBV20-1 to TRBJ1-1; 8 bases agree with TRBD1. CDR1 and CDR2 (germline): DFQATT, SNEGSKA (reference sequence). This CDR3 spans 14 amino acids. Trimming took 6 bases from V and 4 from J; bases not matched to a gene: 10. CDR3: CSASRRGRSTEAFF. The CDR3 bases are TGCAGTGCGAGCCGCAGGGGGCGAAGCACTGAAGCTTTCTTT.

In this sample, this clonotype turned up a few times. The chain combines TRBV18 with TRBJ1-2; 9 nucleotides agree with TRBD1. Trimming at V came to 6 bases and at J to 2 bases, leaving 7 bases not matched to a gene. This CDR3 spans 15 amino acids. Looked up from germline, CDR1 is KGHSH and CDR2 is LQKENI. CDR3: CASSPGTGWNYGYTF. The CDR3 bases are TGTGCCAGCTCGCCCGGGACAGGGTGGAACTATGGCTACACCTTC.

This clonotype was detected ten times or more. The rearrangement links TRBV6-5 to TRBJ1-2; D might be TRBD1 (5 bases). Germline values: CDR1 MNHEY, CDR2 SVGAGI. The CDR3 runs 14 residues. The ends were cut back, 0 bases at V and 1 base at J, with 6 bases in the middle. In DNA, the CDR3 is TGTGCCAGCAGTTACTCGACAGTTAACTATGGCTACACCTTC. Translated: CASSYSTVNYGYTF.

This clonotype was found many times. CDR3 residues: CASSILQKNTEAFF. DNA of the CDR3: TGTGCCAGCAGCATACTACAGAAGAACACTGAAGCTTTCTTT. This chain links TRBV16 with TRBJ1-1, with D unresolved. This CDR3 comprises 14 residues. Germline V lookup: CDR1 KGHSY, CDR2 FQNENV. Trimming pared 5 bases from V and 1 base from J, leaving 11 bases between.

This chain uses TRBV2 with TRBJ1-6; D remains ambiguous. There are 13 residues in the CDR3. Germline values: CDR1 SNHLY, CDR2 FYNNEI. Trimming took 4 bases from V and 10 from J, leaving 11 bases between them. The CDR3 is CASSGVVRSPLHF. CDR3 in DNA: TGTGCCAGCAGTGGAGTGGTTCGATCACCCCTCCACTTT. Based on the CDR3 plus reference TRBV2 and TRBJ1-6, the full variable domain is EPEVTQTPSHQVTQMGQEVILRCVPISNHLYFYWYRQILGQKVEFLVSFYNNEISEKSEIFDDQFSVERPDGSNFTLKIRSTKLEDSAMYFCASSGVVRSPLHFGNGTRLTVT.

This chain uses TRBV14 with TRBJ2-7, with 8 nucleotides matching TRBD1. V shed 1 base, J shed 4 bases, and the junction held 3 bases outside the gene matches. Germline values: CDR1 SGHDN, CDR2 FVKESK. This CDR3 is 14 amino acids long. Here the CDR3 reads CASSQGTGLYEQYF. DNA for the CDR3: TGTGCCAGCAGCCAAGGGACAGGGTTATACGAGCAGTACTTC.

This clonotype was found a few times. V is TRBV12-3 or TRBV12-4 and J is TRBJ2-2, with TRBD1 matching 8 bases. The V and J ends lost 6 bases and 5 bases, in that order; junction bases with no gene match: 2. CDR3 length equals 13 residues. CDR3 nucleotides: TGTGCCAGCAGCAACAGGGGGACCGGGGAGCTGTTTTTT. Translating gives CASSNRGTGELFF.

In its sample, this clonotype was seen a few times. This chain links TRBV29-1 with TRBJ2-1, with 7 bases that match TRBD1. V shed 3 bases and J 0 bases; nucleotides not matched to a gene: 8. The CDR3 spans 16 residues. Germline V gene lookup returns CDR1 SQVTM and CDR2 ANQGSEA. CDR3 residues: CSVDIGTARSYNEQFF. For the CDR3, the DNA is TGCAGCGTTGATATAGGGACAGCCCGCTCCTACAATGAGCAGTTCTTC.

This sequence joins TRBV5-1 and TRBJ2-1; 9 bases map to TRBD2. The length of the CDR3 is 16 residues. Germline loops: CDR1 SGHRS, CDR2 YFSETQ. Trimming took 4 bases from V and 2 from J; bases not matched to a gene: 7. Here the CDR3 DNA reads TGCGCCAGCAGCCAGATAACTAGCGGGCCCTACAATGAGCAGTTCTTC. Its protein is CASSQITSGPYNEQFF.

A remark on this clonotype: A clone one base away is much larger, so this may be a read error. The rearrangement uses TRBV20-1 and TRBJ1-1; 8 bases line up with TRBD1. The germline V gene encodes CDR1 DFQATT and CDR2 SNEGSKA (reference sequence). The CDR3 loop spans 13 amino acids. With V trimmed by 8 bases and J by 5 bases, 10 bases remained unmatched. CDR3 sequence reads: CSTRGQVQTEAFF. CDR3 in DNA: TGCAGTACTCGGGGACAGGTACAGACTGAAGCTTTCTTT.

V is TRBV10-3 and J is TRBJ2-1, with D possibly being TRBD1 (5 bases). Looked up from germline, CDR1 is ENHRY and CDR2 is SYGVKD. The CDR3 is 13 residues long. The V end lost 10 bases, the J end lost 8 bases, and 18 bases lay between the germline ends. For the CDR3, the DNA is TGTGCCACCCGACAGTTCGAAATTGATGAGCAGTTCTTC. Amino acid sequence: CATRQFEIDEQFF.

Comment on this clonotype: It may be a read error: a sequence one base away is much more abundant. The chain links TRBV20-1 to TRBJ1-5; TRBD1 agrees at 8 bases. Unmatched junction bases numbered 8, after V lost 1 base and J lost 6 bases. Germline-derived CDR1 and CDR2 are DFQATT and SNEGSKA (reference sequence). The CDR3 contains 15 residues. The CDR3 DNA reads TGCAGTGCTAGAGCTCAGGGGGCCGAGAGTCAGCCCCAGCATTTT. Amino acids: CSARAQGAESQPQHF.

The chain combines TRBV20-1 with TRBJ2-2; possibly TRBD1 for D (6 bases). With 6 bases removed from V and 2 bases from J, the gap between germline ends came to 19 bases. The CDR3 extends over 16 amino acids. In germline, CDR1 is DFQATT, CDR2 SNEGSKA (reference sequence). CDR3 protein: CSAPGTGRGNTGELFF. As DNA, the CDR3 is TGCAGTGCCCCAGGGACCGGCAGGGGAAACACCGGGGAGCTGTTTTTT.

To note about this clonotype: Being one base from a much bigger clone, this may be a read error. V usage is TRBV5-1 and J usage is TRBJ1-2, with a possible D match to TRBD1 (6 bases). V was cut by 2 bases and J by 4 bases, with 9 bases left in between. The CDR3 is made up of 13 amino acids. Germline V CDR1 and CDR2: SGHRS, YFSETQ. CDR3 residues: CASSFDRRYGYTF. The CDR3 nucleotides read TGCGCCAGCAGCTTTGACAGGCGCTATGGCTACACCTTC.

A single count supports this clonotype. A read error may be the cause here, since a much bigger clone is one base away. The chain has TRBV18 and TRBJ1-5; possibly TRBD1 for D (6 bases). Trimming took 1 base from V and 1 from J, leaving 11 bases between them. Germline V gives CDR1 KGHSH, CDR2 LQKENI. This CDR3 has 16 amino acids. This chain's CDR3 is CASSPRGALSNQPQHF. DNA for the CDR3: TGTGCCAGCTCACCACGGGGGGCCTTAAGCAATCAGCCCCAGCATTTT.

This clonotype was picked up many times. The chain links TRBV25-1 to TRBJ1-3; D gene ambiguous. V was trimmed by 2 bases and J by 0 bases, leaving 8 bases between them. The CDR3 totals 15 residues. Germline values: CDR1 MGHDK, CDR2 SYGVNS. This chain's CDR3 is CASSERSFSGNTIYF. The CDR3 region has the DNA TGTGCCAGCAGTGAACGGAGTTTCTCTGGAAACACCATATATTTT.

This clonotype was observed a single time. The J gene is TRBJ1-1, the V gene TRBV19; 7 nucleotides agree with TRBD1. The length of the CDR3 is 15 residues. The J segment lost 2 bases and the V segment lost 3 bases, leaving 6 bases of the junction unmatched. CDR1 is LNHDA and CDR2 is SQIVND in the germline V gene (reference sequence). CDR3 amino acids: CASSMGTGANTEAFF. The CDR3 nucleotides are TGTGCCAGTAGTATGGGCACAGGGGCCAACACTGAAGCTTTCTTT.

This clonotype has more than one count but fewer than ten. V and J are TRBV18 and TRBJ1-4; unclear D gene. The CDR3 covers 13 residues. Germline V gene lookup returns CDR1 KGHSH and CDR2 LQKENI. The ends were cut back, 6 bases at V and 8 bases at J, with 13 bases in the middle. CDR3 sequence reads: CASSGGQEEKLFF. In nucleotides, the CDR3 is TGTGCCAGCTCCGGCGGGCAAGAAGAAAAACTGTTTTTT.

This clonotype showed up just once. The chain employs TRBV9 and TRBJ2-2; maybe TRBD2 (6 bases). The germline CDR1 and CDR2 sequences are SGDLS and YYNGEE. CDR3 size: 16 residues. Trimming stripped 0 bases from V and 3 bases from J, with 12 bases between. The CDR3 is CASSVATSRDTGELFF. CDR3 DNA: TGTGCCAGCAGCGTAGCTACTAGCAGGGACACCGGGGAGCTGTTTTTT.

The V gene is TRBV12-3 or TRBV12-4, the J gene TRBJ2-7; 9 positions agree with TRBD1. This CDR3 comprises 15 residues. V was clipped by 4 bases and J by 3 bases; unmatched bases: 7. CDR3 DNA: TGTGCCAGCAGTTCCCCGGGACAGGGCTACTACGAGCAGTACTTC. This gives the protein CASSSPGQGYYEQYF.

V is TRBV29-1 and J is TRBJ2-1; D remains unclear. In germline, CDR1 is SQVTM, CDR2 ANQGSEA. This CDR3 region has 12 residues. V dropped 5 bases and J dropped 6 bases, with 11 bases sitting between them. CDR3 in DNA: TGCAGCGTTACCAAGGTGAGCAATGAGCAGTTCTTC. It specifies CSVTKVSNEQFF.

The chain links TRBV20-1 to TRBJ1-5; D remains ambiguous. The germline V and J ends were trimmed by 3 bases and 0 bases, with 9 bases remaining between them. In germline, CDR1 is DFQATT, CDR2 SNEGSKA (reference sequence). This CDR3 comprises 14 residues. This chain's CDR3 is CSARSQYSNQPQHF. The CDR3 DNA reads TGCAGTGCTAGGTCACAGTATAGCAATCAGCCCCAGCATTTT.

The rearrangement links TRBV7-2 to TRBJ2-3; D unresolved. CDR1 and CDR2 from the germline V gene are SGHTA and FQGNSA. Trimming pared 2 bases from V and 2 bases from J, leaving 8 bases between. The CDR3 is 14 residues long. The CDR3 DNA reads TGTGCCAGCAGCTTACGGGCTTACACAGATACGCAGTATTTT. It codes for CASSLRAYTDTQYF.

Comments on this clonotype: Mismatch with germline at one junction end may stem from a read error. The chain combines TRBV20-1 with TRBJ1-4; tentative D call: TRBD1 (5 bases). Germline CDR1 reads DFQATT; CDR2 reads SNEGSKA (reference sequence). The CDR3 is 12 amino acids. In DNA form, the CDR3 reads TGCAGTGCTAGGGGACTTAATGAAAAACTGTCTTTT. Protein sequence: CSARGLNEKLSF.